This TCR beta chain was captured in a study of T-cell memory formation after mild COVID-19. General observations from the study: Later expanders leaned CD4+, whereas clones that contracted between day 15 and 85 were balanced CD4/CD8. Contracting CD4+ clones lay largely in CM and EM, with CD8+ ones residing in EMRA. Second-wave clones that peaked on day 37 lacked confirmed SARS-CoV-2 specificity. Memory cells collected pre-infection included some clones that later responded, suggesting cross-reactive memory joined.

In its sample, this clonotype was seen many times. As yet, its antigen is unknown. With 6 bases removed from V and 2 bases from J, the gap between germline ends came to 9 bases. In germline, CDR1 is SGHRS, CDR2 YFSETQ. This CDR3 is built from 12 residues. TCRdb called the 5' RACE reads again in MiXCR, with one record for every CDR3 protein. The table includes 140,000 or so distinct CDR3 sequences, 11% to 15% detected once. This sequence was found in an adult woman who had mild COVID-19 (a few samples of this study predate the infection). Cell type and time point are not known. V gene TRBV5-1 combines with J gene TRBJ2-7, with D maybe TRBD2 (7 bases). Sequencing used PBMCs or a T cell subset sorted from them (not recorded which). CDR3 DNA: TGCGCCAGCAACGGGGGGCCCTACGAGCAGTACTTC. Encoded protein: CASNGGPYEQYF. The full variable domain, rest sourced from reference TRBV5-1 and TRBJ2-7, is KAGVTQTPRYLIKTRGQQVTLSCSPISGHRSVSWYQQTPGQGLQFLFEYFSETQRNKGNFPGRFSGRQFSNSRSEMNVSTLELGDSALYLCASNGGPYEQYFGPGTRLTVT.